These 29 T cell receptor beta chains came from one sample sequenced in a study of follicular helper T cells after annual influenza vaccination. The assay was immunoSEQ multiplex PCR, and TCRdb's table has in-frame clones only and misses some. The repertoire holds about 27,000 clones, with roughly 80% as singletons. This sample's time point: 2014-2015 season, pre-vaccination. The material sequenced was CXCR5+ CD38- circulating T follicular helper cells from blood, taken on the day of influenza vaccination. Subset meaning: circulating Tfh, non-naive CD4+CXCR5+PD-1+ (ICOS+CD38+ or ICOS-CD38-). The receptors were gathered from an adult who received the influenza vaccine.

This CDR3 reads CASSLDSGSGNTIYF. The CDR3 DNA follows: TGTGCCAGCAGCTTAGATTCCGGGTCTGGAAACACCATATATTTT. V and J are TRBV7-8 and TRBJ1-3; the D is unclear. Germline CDR1 reads SGHVS; CDR2 reads FQNEAQ. The CDR3 runs to 15 residues. Between the trimmed V and J ends, which lost 1 base and 1 base, there was a span of 8 bases.

This chain uses TRBV9 with TRBJ2-2; 9 bases agree with TRBD2. The germline V gene has CDR1 SGDLS and CDR2 YYNGEE. V was clipped by 4 bases and J by 4 bases; unmatched bases: 8. CDR3 length equals 16 residues. CDR3 residues: CASSPRTSASTGELFF. The CDR3 bases are TGTGCCAGCAGCCCTCGGACTAGCGCGAGCACCGGGGAGCTGTTTTTT. The variable domain in full, completed from reference TRBV9 and TRBJ2-2, reads DSGVTQTPKHLITATGQRVTLRCSPRSGDLSVYWYQQSLDQGLQFLIQYYNGEERAKGNILERFSAQQFPDLHSELNLSSLELGDSALYFCASSPRTSASTGELFFGEGSRLTVL.

This chain uses TRBV28 with TRBJ2-1; unclear D gene. CDR1 and CDR2 (germline): MDHEN, SYDVKM. CDR3 length equals 12 residues. The V end was cut by 11 bases, the J end by 2 bases, with 10 bases between. CDR3 residues: CAVTETYNEQFF. The CDR3 DNA reads as TGTGCCGTGACGGAGACCTACAATGAGCAGTTCTTC.

J is TRBJ1-1 and V is TRBV7-9; the D gene is possibly TRBD1 (5 bases). Per germline, CDR1 SEHNR and CDR2 FQNEAQ (reference sequence). V lost 2 bases and J lost 6, with 13 bases in between. The CDR3 is made up of 14 amino acids. This chain's CDR3 is CASSLRGRGSEAFF. The CDR3 DNA sequence: TGTGCCAGCAGCTTAAGAGGGAGGGGCTCTGAAGCTTTCTTT.

Remarks on this clone: The identical CDR3 is also encoded by other nucleotide sequences in the sample. The J gene is TRBJ1-1, the V gene TRBV6-1; D possibly corresponds to TRBD1 (5 bases). V shed 4 bases and J shed 2 bases, with 8 bases lying between them. CDR1 is MNHNS and CDR2 is SASEGT in the germline V gene. The CDR3 is 13 residues long. In DNA form, the CDR3 reads TGTGCCAGCAGTGTTCAGGGAAACACTGAAGCTTTCTTT. Translating gives CASSVQGNTEAFF.

The chain couples TRBV6-5 to TRBJ2-7; a weak D match, TRBD2 (6 bases). CDR1 and CDR2 from the germline V gene are MNHEY and SVGAGI. The V end was cut by 6 bases, the J end by 6 bases, with 21 bases between. This CDR3 comprises 15 residues. The CDR3 bases are TGTGCCAGCAGGCCCGGAGGAGGGCTGGGTTTCGAGCAGTACTTC. This codes for CASRPGGGLGFEQYF.

In its sample, this clone was seen a few times. The gene calls are TRBV19 and TRBJ2-1, with D possibly being TRBD1 (5 bases). The CDR3 sequence is 13 residues long. The V gene lost 3 bases and the J gene lost 8 bases, with 11 bases spanning the gap. Germline V gene data show CDR1 as LNHDA and CDR2 as SQIVND (reference sequence). CDR3 bases: TGTGCCAGTAGTATGGGGAAAGGGGATGAGCAGTTCTTC. It encodes CASSMGKGDEQFF.

To note about this clone: Other DNA sequences from this sample encode an identical CDR3 as well. This chain links TRBV19 with TRBJ2-7, with TRBD1 matching 10 bases. This CDR3 spans 14 amino acids. The germline V gene has CDR1 LNHDA and CDR2 SQIVND (reference sequence). V was pared by 5 bases and J by 3 bases, with 4 bases of the junction left unmatched. The CDR3 DNA sequence: TGTGCCAGTAGTGCGGGACAGGGGATCTACGAGCAGTACTTC. Translating it yields CASSAGQGIYEQYF.

The J gene is TRBJ2-1, the V gene TRBV29-1, with 11 bases aligning to TRBD2. The CDR3 loop spans 13 amino acids. J gave up 9 bases and V 6 bases, and 7 bases lay outside the gene matches. Germline loops: CDR1 SQVTM, CDR2 ANQGSEA. This CDR3 reads CSVRLAGSGEQFF. The CDR3 DNA reads as TGCAGCGTGCGACTAGCGGGATCAGGTGAGCAGTTCTTC.

The rearrangement uses TRBV27 and TRBJ2-3, with 9 bases matching TRBD2. The J segment lost 3 bases and the V segment lost 6 bases, leaving 7 bases of the junction unmatched. Per germline, CDR1 MNHEY and CDR2 SMNVEV (reference sequence). The CDR3 spans 15 residues. The CDR3 is CASRGASGITDTQYF. CDR3 bases: TGTGCCAGCAGAGGGGCTAGCGGGATAACAGATACGCAGTATTTT.

The chain's CDR3 is CASSIPRGIQYF. CDR3 nucleotides: TGTGCCAGTAGTATCCCCCGGGGCATTCAGTACTTC. V usage is TRBV19 and J usage is TRBJ2-4, with D perhaps TRBD2 (5 bases). Germline V gene data show CDR1 as LNHDA and CDR2 as SQIVND (reference sequence). Trimming took off 3 bases at V and 9 bases at J, with 9 bases between the two ends. The CDR3 contains 12 residues.

The chain has TRBV27 and TRBJ1-4; D not certain. The germline V gene encodes CDR1 MNHEY and CDR2 SMNVEV (reference sequence). The germline V and J ends were trimmed by 4 bases and 8 bases, with 14 bases remaining between them. The CDR3 extends over 14 amino acids. The CDR3 sequence: CASSSNDQREKLFF. The CDR3 region has the DNA TGTGCCAGCAGTTCAAACGATCAACGGGAAAAACTGTTTTTT.

This clone was observed a few times. This chain uses TRBV13 with TRBJ1-1, with 11 bases fitting TRBD1. The CDR3 spans 20 residues. V lost 5 bases and J lost 1; bases outside the gene matches: 18. Germline assignment: CDR1 PRHDT and CDR2 FYEKMQ (reference sequence). The CDR3 DNA sequence: TGTGCCAGCAGCCCACTGGCGGGTCGGACAGGGGGCCTTAGGAACACTGAAGCTTTCTTT. The encoded protein is CASSPLAGRTGGLRNTEAFF.

CDR3 in DNA: TGTGCCTCTTTAGGGCAGGACTCTAATGAAAAACTGTTTTTT. This gives the protein CASLGQDSNEKLFF. The V and J genes are TRBV6-1 and TRBJ1-4; unclear D gene. V was shortened by 11 bases and J by 3 bases, with 16 bases between the two germline ends. Germline CDR1 is MNHNS and CDR2 is SASEGT. The CDR3 is 14 amino acids.

In its sample, this clone was seen once. V usage is TRBV2 and J usage is TRBJ1-1; D is perhaps TRBD1 (6 bases). In germline, CDR1 is SNHLY, CDR2 FYNNEI. Trimming left V 8 bases short and J 1 base short, with 11 bases between. The CDR3 loop spans 13 amino acids. CDR3 region: CASLGQQNTEAFF. In DNA form, the CDR3 reads TGTGCCAGCTTGGGACAACAGAACACTGAAGCTTTCTTT.

The chain combines TRBV15 with TRBJ2-1; the match to TRBD2 covers 14 bases. Germline trimming cut 1 base from V and 8 bases from J; bases unmatched to any gene: 10. CDR3 size: 18 residues. Germline loops: CDR1 LNHNV, CDR2 YYDKDF (reference sequence). Here the CDR3 reads CATSRAPPGTSGSDEQFF. In DNA, the CDR3 is TGTGCCACCAGCAGAGCCCCCCCCGGGACTAGCGGGAGCGATGAGCAGTTCTTC.

The V and J genes are TRBV21-1 and TRBJ2-7; the table calls TRBD2, which could not be checked here. TRBV21-1 is listed as a pseudogene. This CDR3 has 16 residues. The CDR3 bases are TGTGCCAGCAGCAATTTGCGGGGGACAAGGGTATACGAGCAGTACTTC. It codes for CASSNLRGTRVYEQYF.

The chain employs TRBV11-1 and TRBJ2-5; D is perhaps TRBD2 (6 bases). This CDR3 has 15 amino acids. V lost 2 bases to trimming and J lost 2 bases, with 12 bases between them. The germline gives CDR1 SGHAT, CDR2 FQDESV (reference sequence). DNA for the CDR3: TGTGCCAGCAGCTTAAGGAGGGGCGGTCAAGAGACCCAGTACTTC. The encoded protein is CASSLRRGGQETQYF.

V is TRBV11-3 and J is TRBJ2-3; weak D call: TRBD2 (6 bases). The germline CDR1 and CDR2 sequences are SGHNT and YENEEA. There are 13 residues in the CDR3. V was pared by 7 bases and J by 8 bases, with 16 bases between. The CDR3: CASTMGGSATQYF. The CDR3 DNA reads as TGTGCCAGCACCATGGGGGGTTCCGCTACGCAGTATTTT.

The chain carries TRBV30 and TRBJ2-5, with TRBD1 identical over 10 bases. Germline lookup yields CDR1 GTSNPN and CDR2 SVGIG (reference sequence). The CDR3 sequence is 13 residues long. J gave up 7 bases and V 7 bases, and 9 bases lay outside the gene matches. The CDR3 sequence is CASSGQGISTQYF. In nucleotides, the CDR3 is TGTGCCTCATCGGGACAGGGGATTTCGACCCAGTACTTC.

The rearrangement joins TRBV2 to TRBJ2-2; 7 bases fit TRBD1. J lost 6 bases, V lost 8 bases, and 12 bases had no gene match. Germline CDR1 reads SNHLY; CDR2 reads FYNNEI. The length of the CDR3 is 15 residues. CDR3: CASGAQGRGSGELFF. CDR3 coding DNA: TGTGCCAGCGGGGCACAGGGGCGCGGATCCGGGGAGCTGTTTTTT.

This clone was detected only once. The chain joins TRBV2 to TRBJ1-1; D gene unclear. The CDR3 sequence is 13 residues long. The V end was cut by 7 bases, the J end by 0 bases, with 9 bases between. The germline V gene has CDR1 SNHLY and CDR2 FYNNEI. DNA of the CDR3: TGTGCCAGCACTCCCACATTGAACACTGAAGCTTTCTTT. This encodes CASTPTLNTEAFF.

The V call is TRBV5-4, the J call TRBJ1-1; TRBD1 is a possible D gene (6 bases). The germline CDR1 and CDR2 sequences are SGHNT and YYREEE (reference sequence). The CDR3 length is 14 residues. The V gene lost 3 bases and the J gene lost 1 base, with 10 bases spanning the gap. The CDR3 DNA follows: TGTGCCAGCAGCTGGACAGCCTCGAACACTGAAGCTTTCTTT. Its translation: CASSWTASNTEAFF.

The chain combines TRBV4-1 with TRBJ1-5, with D possibly TRBD1 on 5 matching bases. V was cut by 6 bases and J by 3 bases, with 15 bases left in between. The CDR3 consists of 15 residues. The germline gives CDR1 MGHRA, CDR2 YSYEKL. CDR3: CASSRTQGINQPQHF. CDR3 DNA: TGCGCCAGCAGTCGGACGCAGGGAATCAATCAGCCCCAGCATTTT.

The gene calls are TRBV6-5 and TRBJ2-5; 9 bases align to TRBD2. The V gene end was trimmed by 6 bases and the J gene end by 1 base; junction bases not matched to a gene: 0. CDR3 length: 13 residues. From germline, CDR1 is MNHEY and CDR2 SVGAGI. This chain's CDR3 is CASRLAGQETQYF. The DNA of the CDR3 is TGTGCCAGCAGACTAGCGGGCCAAGAGACCCAGTACTTC.

The J gene is TRBJ2-7, the V gene TRBV6-6, with D possibly being TRBD1 (6 bases). V lost 5 bases, J lost 4 bases, and 12 bases lay in between. CDR1 is MNHNY and CDR2 is SVGAGI in the germline V gene (reference sequence). This CDR3 has 13 residues. The CDR3 loop is CASSIRGGYEQYF. CDR3 in DNA: TGTGCCAGCAGTATCAGGGGTGGTTACGAGCAGTACTTC.

The chain links TRBV6-6 to TRBJ1-2; D remains unclear. The length of the CDR3 is 13 residues. Trimming cost V 6 bases and J 0 bases, with 8 bases left between them. Germline V CDR1 and CDR2: MNHNY, SVGAGI (reference sequence). The CDR3 region is CASRVIANYGYTF. CDR3 in DNA: TGTGCCAGCAGGGTAATAGCTAACTATGGCTACACCTTC.

The V and J genes are TRBV2 and TRBJ2-4; D remains ambiguous. CDR1 is SNHLY and CDR2 is FYNNEI in the germline V gene. V lost 3 bases to trimming and J lost 0 bases, with 3 bases between them. The length of the CDR3 is 13 residues. DNA of the CDR3: TGTGCCAGCAGTGATCTAGCCAAAAACATTCAGTACTTC. It translates to CASSDLAKNIQYF.

The chain combines TRBV18 with TRBJ1-1, with a possible D match to TRBD1 (5 bases). V shed 9 bases and J shed 5 bases, with 19 bases lying between them. The length of the CDR3 is 14 residues. Germline assignment: CDR1 KGHSH and CDR2 LQKENI. The CDR3 here is CASSEGSRGTEAFF. In DNA, the CDR3 is TGTGCCAGTAGTGAGGGGTCGCGGGGAACTGAAGCTTTCTTT.